This T cell receptor (beta chain) is drawn from a study of vaccination effects on CD4 cells after COVID-19. Cells that had been cultured for 10 days were the source of isolated CD4+ T cells. Half-medium changes using IL-2 medium occurred on days 3 and 7. Study-wide results and limits: Clones of infection and vaccine origin contracted markedly late after vaccination. Healthy vaccinees' vaccine-induced clones included only 1 of 255 cross-reacting with common cold coronaviruses.

About this clone: Its antigen is not known.

Clones were read by immunoSEQ multiplex PCR, and TCRdb kept only the in-frame ones, dropping some. The table has approximately 58,000 clones, 65% to 80% seen once. The CDR3 totals 13 residues. The ends were cut back, 6 bases at V and 8 bases at J, with 14 bases in the middle. The chain links TRBV12-3 or TRBV12-4 to TRBJ2-1, with D unclear. Here the sequenced sample was CD4+ T cells from PBMCs cultured without peptide, taken before COVID-19 vaccination. The TCR sequence derives from a human donor who received a COVID-19 vaccine. CDR3 protein: CASRRSSRYEQFF. In nucleotides, the CDR3 is TGTGCCAGCAGGCGGTCATCACGGTATGAGCAGTTCTTC.